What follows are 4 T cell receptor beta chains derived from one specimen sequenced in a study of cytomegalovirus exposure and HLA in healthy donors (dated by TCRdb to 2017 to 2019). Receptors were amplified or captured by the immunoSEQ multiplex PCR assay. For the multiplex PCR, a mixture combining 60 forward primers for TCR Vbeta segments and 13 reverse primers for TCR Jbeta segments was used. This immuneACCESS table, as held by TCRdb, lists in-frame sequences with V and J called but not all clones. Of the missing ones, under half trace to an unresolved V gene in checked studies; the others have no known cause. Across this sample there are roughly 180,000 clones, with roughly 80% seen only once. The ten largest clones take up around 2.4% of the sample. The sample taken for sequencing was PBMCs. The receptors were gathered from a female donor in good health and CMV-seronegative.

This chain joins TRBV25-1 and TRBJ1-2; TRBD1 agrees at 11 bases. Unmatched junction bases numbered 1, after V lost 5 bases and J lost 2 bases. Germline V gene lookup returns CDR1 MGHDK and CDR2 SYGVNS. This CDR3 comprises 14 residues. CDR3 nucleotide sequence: TGTGCCAGCAGTTGGGACAGGGGGAACTATGGCTACACCTTC. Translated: CASSWDRGNYGYTF.

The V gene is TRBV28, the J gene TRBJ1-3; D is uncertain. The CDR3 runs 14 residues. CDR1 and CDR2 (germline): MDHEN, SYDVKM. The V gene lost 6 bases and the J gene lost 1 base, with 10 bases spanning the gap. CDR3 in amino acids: CASSPTGSGNTIYF. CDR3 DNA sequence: TGTGCCAGCAGCCCCACGGGGTCTGGAAACACCATATATTTT.

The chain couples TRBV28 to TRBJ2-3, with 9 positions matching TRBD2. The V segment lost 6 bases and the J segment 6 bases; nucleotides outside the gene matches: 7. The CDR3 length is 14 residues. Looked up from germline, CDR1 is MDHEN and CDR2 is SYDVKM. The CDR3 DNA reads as TGTGCCAGCAGGTTTAGCGGGAGAACGGATACGCAGTATTTT. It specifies CASRFSGRTDTQYF.

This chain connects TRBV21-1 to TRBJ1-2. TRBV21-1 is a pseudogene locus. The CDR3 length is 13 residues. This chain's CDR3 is CASSKDSNYGYTF. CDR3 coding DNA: TGTGCCAGCAGCAAAGATAGTAACTATGGCTACACCTTC.